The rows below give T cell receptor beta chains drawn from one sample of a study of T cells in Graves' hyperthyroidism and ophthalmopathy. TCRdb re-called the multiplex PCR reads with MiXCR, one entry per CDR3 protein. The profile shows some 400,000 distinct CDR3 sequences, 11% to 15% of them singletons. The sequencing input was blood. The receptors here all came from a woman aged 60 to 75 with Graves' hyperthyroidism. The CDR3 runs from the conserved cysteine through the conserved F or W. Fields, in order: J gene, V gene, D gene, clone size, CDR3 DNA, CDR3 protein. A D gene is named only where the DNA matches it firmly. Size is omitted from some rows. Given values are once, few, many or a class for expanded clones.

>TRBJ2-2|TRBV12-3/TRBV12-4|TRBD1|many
TGTGCCAGCAGCTCGATCCGACAGGGGATAACCGCCGGGGAGCTGTTTTTT
CASSSIRQGITAGELFF
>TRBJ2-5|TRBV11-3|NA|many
TGTGCCAGCAGCTTAGGGTCGTACGGGAAAGAGACCCAGTACTTC
CASSLGSYGKETQYF
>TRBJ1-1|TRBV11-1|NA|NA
TGTGCCAGCAGTTCTCTAAGGACCACCCCGGCTGAAGCTTTCTTT
CASSSLRTTPAEAFF
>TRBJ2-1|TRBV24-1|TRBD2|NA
TGTGCCACCAGTGGCCTAGCGGGAGGGCCAAAAGGCAATGAGCAGTTCTTC
CATSGLAGGPKGNEQFF
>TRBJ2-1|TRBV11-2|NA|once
TGTGCCAGCAGCTTAGATTGGTTCCAGCGGACCGCCAAGCAGTTCTTC
CASSLDWFQRTAKQFF
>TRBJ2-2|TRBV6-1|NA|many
TGTGCCAGCCGAACCTCAAGACAGGCTAACACCGGGGAGCTGTTTTTT
CASRTSRQANTGELFF
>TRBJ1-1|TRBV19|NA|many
TGTGCCAGTAGTATCGGGACAATGATTTCGAACACTGAAGCTTTCTTT
CASSIGTMISNTEAFF
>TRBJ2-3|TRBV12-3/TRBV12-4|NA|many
TGTGCCAGCAGCTTCGTCCAGGGAACAGATACGCAGTATTTT
CASSFVQGTDTQYF
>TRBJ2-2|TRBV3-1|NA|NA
TGTGCCAGCAGCCAAGTGGTAGGGTCAAACACCGGGGAGCTGTTTTTT
CASSQVVGSNTGELFF
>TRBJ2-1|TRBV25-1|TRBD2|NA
TGTGCCAGCACCGCGGGAGGGCCATACAATGAGCAGTTCTTC
CASTAGGPYNEQFF
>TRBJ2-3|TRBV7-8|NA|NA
TGTGCCAGCAGCTTTTTACCCGGGACTAGCACAGATACGCAGTATTTT
CASSFLPGTSTDTQYF
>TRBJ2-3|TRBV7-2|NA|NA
TGTGCCAGCAGCTTTAGAGCGGCCTTCCTCGCAGATACGCAGTATTTT
CASSFRAAFLADTQYF
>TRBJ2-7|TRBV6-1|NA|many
TGTGCCAGCAGTGAACAGTCTTTGCGGAGGAGCTCCTACGAGCAGTACTTC
CASSEQSLRRSSYEQYF
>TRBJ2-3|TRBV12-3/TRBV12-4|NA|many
TGTGCCAGCAGTTTGGAGCTTACGCAGTATTTT
CASSLELTQYF
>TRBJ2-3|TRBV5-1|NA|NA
TGCGCCAGCCGCCCCGGCCTAGCGACTCTGGATACGCAGTATTTT
CASRPGLATLDTQYF
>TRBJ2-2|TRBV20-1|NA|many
TGCAGTGCTACAGGGGGGGGCACCGGGGAGCTGTTTTTT
CSATGGGTGELFF
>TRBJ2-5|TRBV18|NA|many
TGTGCCAGCTCACCAAGGGGCAGTCAAGAGACCCAGTACTTC
CASSPRGSQETQYF
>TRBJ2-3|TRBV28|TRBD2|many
TGTGCCAGCAGCCTCCAACTGCTAGCGGGGCGCACAGATACGCAGTATTTT
CASSLQLLAGRTDTQYF
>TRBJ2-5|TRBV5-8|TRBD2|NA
TGTGCCAGCAGCAGTGGACTAGCGTACCAAGAGACCCAGTACTTC
CASSSGLAYQETQYF
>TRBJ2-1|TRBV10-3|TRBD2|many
TGTGCCATCATGCGGGAGGGCGATGAGCAGTTCTTC
CAIMREGDEQFF
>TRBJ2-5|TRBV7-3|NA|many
TGTGCCAGCAGCTCCTATAACCAAGAGACCCAGTACTTC
CASSSYNQETQYF
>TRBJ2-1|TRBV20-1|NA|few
TGCAGTGTACTTAGCGGTCCCAGGAGCTCCTACAATGAGCAGTTCTTC
CSVLSGPRSSYNEQFF
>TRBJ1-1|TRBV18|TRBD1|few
TGTGCCAGCTCACGTCCGGGACAGGGCTACTCTAGGAACACTGAAGCTTTCTTT
CASSRPGQGYSRNTEAFF
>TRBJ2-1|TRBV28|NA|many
TGTGCCAGCAGTTTCGGTCTTCGACCCTACAATGAGCAGTTCTTC
CASSFGLRPYNEQFF
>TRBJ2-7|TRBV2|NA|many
TGTGCCAGCAAAGGACAGACAACCTACGAGCAGTACTTC
CASKGQTTYEQYF
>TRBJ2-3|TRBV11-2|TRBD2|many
TGTGCCAGCAGCTTAATGTCTCCCGGGACTAGCGGCACAGATACGCAGTATTTT
CASSLMSPGTSGTDTQYF
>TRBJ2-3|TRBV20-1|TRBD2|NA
TGCAGTGCCACCCCCGGGACTAGCGGGAGTGATACGCAGTATTTT
CSATPGTSGSDTQYF
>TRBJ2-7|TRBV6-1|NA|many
TGTGCCAGCAGTCCCAGACAGGTTCCCTCCTACGAGCAGTACTTC
CASSPRQVPSYEQYF
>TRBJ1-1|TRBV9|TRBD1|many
TGTGCCAGCAGCCCGCAAGACAGGGGGGGGACTGAAGCTTTCTTT
CASSPQDRGGTEAFF
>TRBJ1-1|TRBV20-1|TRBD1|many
TGCAGTGCTACCAGGGGGGGGTACACTGAAGCTTTCTTT
CSATRGGYTEAFF
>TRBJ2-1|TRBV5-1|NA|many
TGCGCCAGCAGCTCTCCCCTATCGAGCGGGCCCTCCTACAATGAGCAGTTCTTC
CASSSPLSSGPSYNEQFF
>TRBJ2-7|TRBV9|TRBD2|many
TGTGCCAGCAGCGTGCCCCCGCGGGGGGGCGAGCAGTACTTC
CASSVPPRGGEQYF
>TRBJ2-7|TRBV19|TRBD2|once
TGTGCCAGTAGTATGGGACTAGCGGGGTACGAGCAGTACTTC
CASSMGLAGYEQYF
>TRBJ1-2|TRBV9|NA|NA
TGTGCCAGCAGCCCATTGAGCACCCGGCAAAGGGGCTACACCTTC
CASSPLSTRQRGYTF
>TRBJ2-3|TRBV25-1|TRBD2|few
TGTGCCAGCAGTGCTCCCCCCGGACTAGCGGGAGGAGGGCACGATACGCAGTATTTT
CASSAPPGLAGGGHDTQYF
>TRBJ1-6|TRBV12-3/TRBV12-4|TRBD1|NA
TGTGCCAGCAGGGGACAGACGGATACTAATTCACCCCTCCACTTT
CASRGQTDTNSPLHF
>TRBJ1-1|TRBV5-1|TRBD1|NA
TGCGCCAGCAGCTCGACAGGGACAAACACTGAAGCTTTCTTT
CASSSTGTNTEAFF
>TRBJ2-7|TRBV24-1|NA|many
TGTGCCACCAGTGATCCCCCCGGGGGCGAGCAGTACTTC
CATSDPPGGEQYF
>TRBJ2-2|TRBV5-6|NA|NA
TGTGCCAGCAGCTTAAGCCCCCTTAAAGCCGGGGAGCTGTTTTTT
CASSLSPLKAGELFF
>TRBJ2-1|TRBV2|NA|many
TGTGCCAGCAGGATTCTAGGGAGCAATGAGCAGTTCTTC
CASRILGSNEQFF
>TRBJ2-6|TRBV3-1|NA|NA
TGTGCCAGCAGCCAAGTTGGGGCCGGGGCCAACGTCCTGACTTTC
CASSQVGAGANVLTF
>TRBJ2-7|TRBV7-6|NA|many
TGTGCCAGCAGCTACGCAGGGTCCTCGGCCGGGACACCATCCTACGAGCAGTACTTC
CASSYAGSSAGTPSYEQYF
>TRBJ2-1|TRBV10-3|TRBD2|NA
TGTGCCATCAAACTAGCGGAGCACAATGAGCAGTTCTTC
CAIKLAEHNEQFF
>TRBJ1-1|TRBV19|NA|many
TGTGCCAGTAGTTTGCCGGACACCCGCGTGACTGAAGCTTTCTTT
CASSLPDTRVTEAFF
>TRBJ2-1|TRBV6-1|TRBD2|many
TGTGCCAGCAGTAGCGGGAGACCCTACAATGAGCAGTTCTTC
CASSSGRPYNEQFF
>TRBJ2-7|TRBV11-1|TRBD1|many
TGTGCCAGCAGCTTAACCCGGGACAGCTACGAGCAGTACTTC
CASSLTRDSYEQYF
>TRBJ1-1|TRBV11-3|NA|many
TGTGCCAGCAGCCGCGCTCAGGGGAACACTGAAGCTTTCTTT
CASSRAQGNTEAFF
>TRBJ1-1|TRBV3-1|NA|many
TGTGCCAGCAGCCCCCGGACAGTGGGAGGGGTCGCTTTCTTT
CASSPRTVGGVAFF
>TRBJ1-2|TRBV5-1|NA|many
TGCGCCAGCAGCTTTGAGGGGCGCAACTATGGCTACACCTTC
CASSFEGRNYGYTF
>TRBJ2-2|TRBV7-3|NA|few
TGTACCAGCAGTAGGGGCACCGGGGAGCTGTTTTTT
CTSSRGTGELFF
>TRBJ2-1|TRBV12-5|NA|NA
TGTGCTAGTGGTCCCCCCCCGGTTTACAATGAGCAGTTCTTC
CASGPPPVYNEQFF
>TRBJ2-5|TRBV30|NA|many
TGTGCCTGGAGTGTACAGAGGGTGGCGGGAGAGACCCAGTACTTC
CAWSVQRVAGETQYF
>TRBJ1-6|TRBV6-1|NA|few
TGTGCCGTCGCTCCCCAAGCAAATTCACCCCTCCACTTT
CAVAPQANSPLHF
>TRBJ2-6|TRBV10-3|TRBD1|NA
TGTGCCATGGGGCCGGGACAGGAGGGACCTGGGGCCAACGTCCTGACTTTC
CAMGPGQEGPGANVLTF
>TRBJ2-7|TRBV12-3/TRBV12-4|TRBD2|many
TGTGCCAGCAAATCGCTAGCGGGAGGGGGGCAGTACTTC
CASKSLAGGGQYF
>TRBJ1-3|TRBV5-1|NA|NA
TGCGCCAGCAGCTTGGAGCCTACAACGGGAAACACCATATATTTT
CASSLEPTTGNTIYF
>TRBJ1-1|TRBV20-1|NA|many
TGCAGTGCTAGAGATGGATCGCAAGCGAACACTGAAGCTTTCTTT
CSARDGSQANTEAFF
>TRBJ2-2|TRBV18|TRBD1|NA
TGTGCCAGCTCATCCTTTAGACAGGGTCCGACCGGGGAGCTGTTTTTT
CASSSFRQGPTGELFF
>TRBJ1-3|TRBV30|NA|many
TGTGCCTGGAGTGTAGGGACACCGAGCTCTGGAAACACCATATATTTT
CAWSVGTPSSGNTIYF